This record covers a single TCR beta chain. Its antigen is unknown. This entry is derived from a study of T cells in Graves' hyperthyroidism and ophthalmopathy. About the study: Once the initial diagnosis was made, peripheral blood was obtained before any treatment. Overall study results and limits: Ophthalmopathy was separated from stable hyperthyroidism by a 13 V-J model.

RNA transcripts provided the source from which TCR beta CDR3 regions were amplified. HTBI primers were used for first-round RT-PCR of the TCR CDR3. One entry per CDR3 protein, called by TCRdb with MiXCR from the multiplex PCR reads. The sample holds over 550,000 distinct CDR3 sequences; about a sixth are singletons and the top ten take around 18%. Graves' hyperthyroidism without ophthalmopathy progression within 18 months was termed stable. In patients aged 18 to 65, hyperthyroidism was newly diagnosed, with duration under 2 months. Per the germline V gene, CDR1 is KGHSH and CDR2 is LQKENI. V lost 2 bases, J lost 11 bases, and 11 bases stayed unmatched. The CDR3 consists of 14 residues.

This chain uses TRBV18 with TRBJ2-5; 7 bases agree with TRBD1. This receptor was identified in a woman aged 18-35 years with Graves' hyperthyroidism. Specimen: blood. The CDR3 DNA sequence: TGTGCCAGCTCACCATCCCTGGGACAGAGCCCGCAGTACTTC. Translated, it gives CASSPSLGQSPQYF. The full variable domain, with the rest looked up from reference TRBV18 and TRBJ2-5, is NAGVMQNPRHLVRRRGQEARLRCSPMKGHSHVYWYRQLPEEGLKFMVYLQKENIIDESGMPKERFSAEFPKEGPSILRIQQVVRGDSAAYFCASSPSLGQSPQYFGPGTRLLVL.